These T cell receptor beta chains were read from a single sample in a study of cytomegalovirus exposure and HLA in healthy donors. Sequencing was performed with immunoSEQ multiplex PCR; in TCRdb, only in-frame clones are kept and a portion is missing. This table has around 130,000 clones, about 80% appearing once. The sequencing sample was made of PBMCs. All receptors come from a man aged 35 to 55 in good health and CMV-seronegative. Both conserved end residues are part of each CDR3. A D gene is named only where the DNA matches it firmly.

d_gene: TRBD2; j_gene: TRBJ2-3; v_gene: TRBV6-4; CDR3aa: CASSRTSGSTDTQYF
d_gene: .; j_gene: TRBJ1-2; v_gene: TRBV7-9; CDR3aa: CASSLQGIRYGYTF
d_gene: TRBD1; j_gene: TRBJ1-4; v_gene: TRBV7-2; CDR3aa: CASSSRDRGFEKLFF
d_gene: TRBD1; j_gene: TRBJ2-5; v_gene: TRBV7-2; CDR3aa: CASSLWGTGTETQYF
d_gene: .; j_gene: TRBJ2-2; v_gene: TRBV5-1; CDR3aa: CASSLGSWRGPNTGELFF
d_gene: .; j_gene: TRBJ2-3; v_gene: TRBV4-3; CDR3aa: CASSQDRLARPTDTQYF
d_gene: TRBD1; j_gene: TRBJ2-3; v_gene: TRBV6-4; CDR3aa: CASSDSKRGQGDTQYF
d_gene: .; j_gene: TRBJ2-2; v_gene: TRBV4-1; CDR3aa: CASSQDGAGTGELFF
d_gene: .; j_gene: TRBJ1-5; v_gene: TRBV9; CDR3aa: CASSVGGYSNQPQHF
d_gene: .; j_gene: TRBJ1-6; v_gene: TRBV30; CDR3aa: CAWSLWGVGNSPLHF
d_gene: .; j_gene: TRBJ2-3; v_gene: TRBV7-9; CDR3aa: CASRDGGGDTQYF
d_gene: TRBD2; j_gene: TRBJ2-5; v_gene: TRBV5-4; CDR3aa: CASNPGRGETQYF
d_gene: .; j_gene: TRBJ2-2; v_gene: TRBV27; CDR3aa: CASSLVSGDHLGIPGELFF
d_gene: TRBD2; j_gene: TRBJ2-5; v_gene: TRBV28; CDR3aa: CASSIQRGARETQYF
d_gene: TRBD1; j_gene: TRBJ1-5; v_gene: TRBV5-1; CDR3aa: CASSLGDRDGNQPQHF
d_gene: TRBD2; j_gene: .; v_gene: TRBV5-1; CDR3aa: CASSSGTSGTVYEQYF
d_gene: TRBD2; j_gene: TRBJ2-1; v_gene: TRBV4-1; CDR3aa: CASSLRTSGSPLAVYNEQFF
d_gene: TRBD1; j_gene: TRBJ2-7; v_gene: TRBV19; CDR3aa: CASRGQGAYEQYF
d_gene: TRBD2; j_gene: TRBJ2-5; v_gene: TRBV18; CDR3aa: CASSPRGGAGETQYF
d_gene: .; j_gene: TRBJ1-1; v_gene: TRBV6-4; CDR3aa: CASSEKLNTEAFF
d_gene: .; j_gene: TRBJ1-5; v_gene: TRBV30; CDR3aa: CAWSTDSWGPLNQPQHF
d_gene: TRBD1; j_gene: TRBJ2-3; v_gene: TRBV5-1; CDR3aa: CASSLASGTGPIPDTQYF
d_gene: .; j_gene: TRBJ1-1; v_gene: TRBV7-3; CDR3aa: CASSPEPNTEAFF
d_gene: .; j_gene: TRBJ2-1; v_gene: TRBV13; CDR3aa: CASSLVFGDEQFF
d_gene: .; j_gene: TRBJ2-1; v_gene: TRBV7-9; CDR3aa: CASSSQGGEQFF
d_gene: .; j_gene: TRBJ2-1; v_gene: TRBV6-1; CDR3aa: CASKPRYPYNEQFF
d_gene: TRBD1; j_gene: TRBJ1-5; v_gene: TRBV6-5; CDR3aa: CASRSGTGDQPQHF
d_gene: TRBD2; j_gene: TRBJ2-3; v_gene: TRBV6-1; CDR3aa: CASSEVGSGGTDTQYF
d_gene: .; j_gene: TRBJ2-7; v_gene: TRBV4-2; CDR3aa: CASSRMGQGVEQYF
d_gene: .; j_gene: TRBJ1-1; v_gene: TRBV19; CDR3aa: CATKQGPANTEAFF
d_gene: TRBD1; j_gene: TRBJ1-5; v_gene: TRBV6-5; CDR3aa: CASSYQGGSNQPQHF
d_gene: .; j_gene: TRBJ1-6; v_gene: TRBV27; CDR3aa: CASSWTVALGSPLHF
d_gene: TRBD1; j_gene: TRBJ2-3; v_gene: TRBV10-3; CDR3aa: CAISGTDHTDTQYF
d_gene: TRBD1; j_gene: TRBJ2-2; v_gene: TRBV7-6; CDR3aa: CASGRDRGAITGELFF
d_gene: TRBD1; j_gene: TRBJ1-1; v_gene: TRBV7-8; CDR3aa: CASSLGHRDRGYSEAFF
d_gene: .; j_gene: TRBJ2-5; v_gene: TRBV6-1; CDR3aa: CASSELGGLETQYF
d_gene: TRBD1; j_gene: TRBJ2-7; v_gene: TRBV19; CDR3aa: CASSNDRTGLLIPYEQYF
d_gene: .; j_gene: TRBJ2-3; v_gene: TRBV6-5; CDR3aa: CASSLQKTDTQYF
d_gene: TRBD2; j_gene: TRBJ2-7; v_gene: TRBV23-1; CDR3aa: CASSQSGLAGGGEQYF
d_gene: TRBD1; j_gene: TRBJ2-7; v_gene: TRBV7-9; CDR3aa: CASSETGQGDYEQYF
d_gene: .; j_gene: TRBJ1-1; v_gene: TRBV6-1; CDR3aa: CASWGTSMNTEAFF
d_gene: .; j_gene: TRBJ1-4; v_gene: TRBV27; CDR3aa: CASRRRTDGNEKLFF
d_gene: .; j_gene: TRBJ2-6; v_gene: TRBV7-3; CDR3aa: CASSQQGLSGANVLTF
d_gene: .; j_gene: TRBJ2-2; v_gene: TRBV4-3; CDR3aa: CASSQGQGFGGELFF
d_gene: TRBD2; j_gene: TRBJ2-5; v_gene: TRBV25-1; CDR3aa: CASSEYGGGSETQYF
d_gene: TRBD1; j_gene: TRBJ2-7; v_gene: TRBV10-3; CDR3aa: CASRQGNEQYF
d_gene: .; j_gene: TRBJ1-2; v_gene: TRBV5-4; CDR3aa: CASSLTTVNYGYTF
d_gene: TRBD1; j_gene: TRBJ2-1; v_gene: TRBV25-1; CDR3aa: CASSNTGVAYNEQFF
d_gene: TRBD2; j_gene: TRBJ2-7; v_gene: TRBV29-1; CDR3aa: CSVGGLAGGYEQYF
d_gene: .; j_gene: TRBJ2-7; v_gene: TRBV7-2; CDR3aa: CASSLGSWQNEQYF
d_gene: TRBD2; j_gene: TRBJ2-1; v_gene: TRBV27; CDR3aa: CASSRLTSGISDEQFF